Each of the 3 T cell receptor beta chains below was sequenced from the same sample in a study of blood T cell repertoires in COVID-19. Assay: immunoSEQ multiplex PCR; the TCRdb copy retains only in-frame clones and omits some. The sample lists roughly 68,000 clones, about 81% occurring once. Specimen: peripheral blood. The source is a human donor in a cohort sampled during active COVID-19.

The chain is built from TRBV20-1 and TRBJ2-1, with 7 bases identical to TRBD2. J was trimmed by 4 bases and V by 3 bases; bases with no gene match: 3. CDR1 DFQATT and CDR2 SNEGSKA come from the germline V gene (reference sequence). CDR3 length: 13 amino acids. CDR3 coding DNA: TGCAGTGCTAGTCGGGGGGATTACAATGAGCAGTTCTTC. Translation gives CSASRGDYNEQFF.

The rearrangement uses TRBV10-3 and TRBJ2-1; 13 bases match TRBD2. The germline gives CDR1 ENHRY, CDR2 SYGVKD. CDR3 length equals 13 residues. Losses at the gene ends were 10 bases for V and 6 bases for J; bases not matched to a gene: 3. The CDR3 reads CATGLAGVNEQFF. The DNA of the CDR3 is TGTGCCACCGGACTAGCGGGAGTCAATGAGCAGTTCTTC.

The chain couples TRBV7-2 to TRBJ2-5; 9 bases map to TRBD1. The germline V gene encodes CDR1 SGHTA and CDR2 FQGNSA. The CDR3 sequence is 15 residues long. The ends lost 5 bases at V and 5 bases at J; junction bases unmatched: 9. As DNA, the CDR3 is TGTGCCAGCAGCCCCTGGACAGGGGTGAGCGAGACCCAGTACTTC. It translates to CASSPWTGVSETQYF.